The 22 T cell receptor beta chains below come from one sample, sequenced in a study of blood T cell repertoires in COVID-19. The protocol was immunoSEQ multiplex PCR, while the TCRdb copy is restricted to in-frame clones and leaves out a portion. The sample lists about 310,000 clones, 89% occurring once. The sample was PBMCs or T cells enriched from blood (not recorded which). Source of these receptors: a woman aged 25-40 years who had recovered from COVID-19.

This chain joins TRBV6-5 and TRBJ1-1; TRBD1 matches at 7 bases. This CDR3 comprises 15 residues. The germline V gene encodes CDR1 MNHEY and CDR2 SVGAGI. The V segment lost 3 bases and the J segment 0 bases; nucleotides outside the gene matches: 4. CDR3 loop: CASSYGTDMNTEAFF. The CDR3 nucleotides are TGTGCCAGCAGTTATGGGACAGACATGAACACTGAAGCTTTCTTT.

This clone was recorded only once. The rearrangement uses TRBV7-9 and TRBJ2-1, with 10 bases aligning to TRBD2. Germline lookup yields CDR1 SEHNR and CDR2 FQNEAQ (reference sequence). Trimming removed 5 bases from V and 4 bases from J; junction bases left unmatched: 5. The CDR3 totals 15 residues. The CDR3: CASSDPGLAYNEQFF. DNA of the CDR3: TGTGCCAGCAGCGATCCGGGACTAGCGTACAATGAGCAGTTCTTC.

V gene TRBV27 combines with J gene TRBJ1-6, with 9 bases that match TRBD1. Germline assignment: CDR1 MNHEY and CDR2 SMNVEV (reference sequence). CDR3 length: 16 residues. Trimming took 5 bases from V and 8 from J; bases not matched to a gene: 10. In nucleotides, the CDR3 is TGTGCCAGCAGTCCCTGGGACAGGGCACCTCATTCACCCCTCCACTTT. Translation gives CASSPWDRAPHSPLHF.

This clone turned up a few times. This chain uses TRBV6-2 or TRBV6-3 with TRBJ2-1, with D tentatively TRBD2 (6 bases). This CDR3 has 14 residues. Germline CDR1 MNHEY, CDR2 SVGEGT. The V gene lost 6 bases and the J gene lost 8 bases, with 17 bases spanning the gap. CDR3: CASSRTLEGYEQFF. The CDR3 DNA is TGTGCCAGCAGCAGAACACTGGAGGGCTATGAGCAGTTCTTC.

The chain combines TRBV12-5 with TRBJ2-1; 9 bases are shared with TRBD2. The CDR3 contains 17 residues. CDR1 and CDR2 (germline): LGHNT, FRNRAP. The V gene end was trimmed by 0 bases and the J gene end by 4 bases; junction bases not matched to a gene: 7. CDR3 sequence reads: CASGLVLAGVSYNEQFF. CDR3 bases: TGTGCTAGTGGTTTGGTATTAGCGGGAGTATCTTACAATGAGCAGTTCTTC.

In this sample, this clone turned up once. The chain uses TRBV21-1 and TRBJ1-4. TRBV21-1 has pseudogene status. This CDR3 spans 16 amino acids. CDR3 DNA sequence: TGTGCCAGCAGCAATCGCCGAGGGCCGCGGGGGGCAAAACTGTTTTTT. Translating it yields CASSNRRGPRGAKLFF.

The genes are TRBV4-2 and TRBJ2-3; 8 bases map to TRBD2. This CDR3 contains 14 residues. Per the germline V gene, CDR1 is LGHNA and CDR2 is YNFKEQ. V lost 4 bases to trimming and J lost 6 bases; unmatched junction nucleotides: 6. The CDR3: CASSPGLDRDTQYF. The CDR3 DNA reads TGTGCCAGCAGCCCGGGACTAGACCGGGATACGCAGTATTTT.

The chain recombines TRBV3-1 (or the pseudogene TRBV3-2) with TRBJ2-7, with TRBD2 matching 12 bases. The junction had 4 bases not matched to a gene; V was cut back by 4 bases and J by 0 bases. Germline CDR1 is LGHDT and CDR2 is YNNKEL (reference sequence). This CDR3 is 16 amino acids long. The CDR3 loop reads CASSRGLAGSSYEQYF. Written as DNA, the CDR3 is TGTGCCAGCAGCCGAGGACTAGCGGGGTCCTCCTACGAGCAGTACTTC.

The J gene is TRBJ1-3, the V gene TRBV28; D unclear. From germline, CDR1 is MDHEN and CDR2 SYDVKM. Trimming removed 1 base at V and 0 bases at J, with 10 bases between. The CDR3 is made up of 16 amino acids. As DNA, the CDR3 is TGTGCCAGCAGTTTATCGGGGTCTTACTCTGGAAACACCATATATTTT. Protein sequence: CASSLSGSYSGNTIYF.

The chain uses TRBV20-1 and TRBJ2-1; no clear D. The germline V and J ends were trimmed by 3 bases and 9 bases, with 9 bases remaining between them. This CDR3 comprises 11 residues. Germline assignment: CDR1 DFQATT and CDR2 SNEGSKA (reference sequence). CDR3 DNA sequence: TGCAGTGCTAGCAGCTGGGCTGAGCAGTTCTTC. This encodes CSASSWAEQFF.

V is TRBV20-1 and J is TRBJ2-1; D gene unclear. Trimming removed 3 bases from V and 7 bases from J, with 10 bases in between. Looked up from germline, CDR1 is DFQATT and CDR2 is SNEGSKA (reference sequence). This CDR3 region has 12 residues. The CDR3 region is CSASDATNEQFF. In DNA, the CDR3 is TGCAGTGCTAGTGACGCTACGAATGAGCAGTTCTTC.

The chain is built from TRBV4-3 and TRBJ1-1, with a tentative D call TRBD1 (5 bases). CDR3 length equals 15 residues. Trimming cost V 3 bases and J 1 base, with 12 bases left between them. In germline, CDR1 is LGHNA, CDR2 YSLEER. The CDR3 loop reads CASSHAGHQNTEAFF. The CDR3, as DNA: TGCGCCAGCAGCCATGCTGGACACCAGAACACTGAAGCTTTCTTT.

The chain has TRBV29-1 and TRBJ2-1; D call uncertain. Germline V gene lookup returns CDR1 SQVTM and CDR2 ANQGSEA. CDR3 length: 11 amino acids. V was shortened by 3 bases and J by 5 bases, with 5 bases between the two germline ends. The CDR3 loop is CSVDRNNEQFF. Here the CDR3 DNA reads TGCAGCGTTGACAGAAACAATGAGCAGTTCTTC.

CDR3 bases: TGTGCCTGGAGTGTGACTGGCCACAATGAGCAGTTCTTC. Its translation: CAWSVTGHNEQFF. The chain uses TRBV30 and TRBJ2-1; D not resolved. V gave up 0 bases and J gave up 5 bases, with 8 bases separating them. The CDR3 consists of 13 residues. Germline V CDR1 and CDR2: GTSNPN, SVGIG (reference sequence). The full variable domain, rest sourced from reference TRBV30 and TRBJ2-1, is SQTIHQWPATLVQPVGSPLSLECTVEGTSNPNLYWYRQAAGRGLQLLFYSVGIGQISSEVPQNLSASRPQDRQFILSSKKLLLSDSGFYLCAWSVTGHNEQFFGPGTRLTVL.

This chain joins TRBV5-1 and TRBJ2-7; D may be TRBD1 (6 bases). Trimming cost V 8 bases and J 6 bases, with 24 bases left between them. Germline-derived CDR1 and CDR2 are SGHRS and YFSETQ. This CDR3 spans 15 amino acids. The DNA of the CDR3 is TGCGCCAGTAGTTATGTCAGGGGAACATTACGCGAGCAGTACTTC. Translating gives CASSYVRGTLREQYF. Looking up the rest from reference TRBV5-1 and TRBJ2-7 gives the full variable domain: KAGVTQTPRYLIKTRGQQVTLSCSPISGHRSVSWYQQTPGQGLQFLFEYFSETQRNKGNFPGRFSGRQFSNSRSEMNVSTLELGDSALYLCASSYVRGTLREQYFGPGTRLTVT.

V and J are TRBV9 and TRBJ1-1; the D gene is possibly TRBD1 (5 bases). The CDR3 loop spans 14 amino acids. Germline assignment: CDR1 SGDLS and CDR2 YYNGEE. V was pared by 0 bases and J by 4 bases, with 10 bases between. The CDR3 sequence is CASSVEPGPTEAFF. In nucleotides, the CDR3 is TGTGCCAGCAGCGTAGAGCCAGGGCCCACTGAAGCTTTCTTT.

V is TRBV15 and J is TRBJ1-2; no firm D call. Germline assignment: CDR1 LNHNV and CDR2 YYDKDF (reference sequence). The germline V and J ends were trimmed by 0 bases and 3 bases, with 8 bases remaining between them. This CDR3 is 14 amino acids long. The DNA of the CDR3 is TGTGCCACCAGCAGAGATCGAACAGACTATGGCTACACCTTC. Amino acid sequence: CATSRDRTDYGYTF.

The CDR3 nucleotides are TGCGCCAGCAGCCAAGAACGGGGCAGGGGTTCTTATGGCTACACCTTC. Translating gives CASSQERGRGSYGYTF. The chain has TRBV4-1 and TRBJ1-2; a weak D match, TRBD1 (6 bases). Between the trimmed V and J ends, which lost 0 bases and 5 bases, there was a span of 16 bases. This CDR3 has 16 residues. CDR1 is MGHRA, CDR2 YSYEKL, per germline.

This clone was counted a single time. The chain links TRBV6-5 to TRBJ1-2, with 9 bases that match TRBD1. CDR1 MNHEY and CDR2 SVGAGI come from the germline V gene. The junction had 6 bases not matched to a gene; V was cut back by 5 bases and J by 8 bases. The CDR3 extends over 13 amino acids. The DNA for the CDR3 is TGTGCCAGCAGTCGGGGACAGGGCCGAGGCTACACCTTC. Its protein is CASSRGQGRGYTF.

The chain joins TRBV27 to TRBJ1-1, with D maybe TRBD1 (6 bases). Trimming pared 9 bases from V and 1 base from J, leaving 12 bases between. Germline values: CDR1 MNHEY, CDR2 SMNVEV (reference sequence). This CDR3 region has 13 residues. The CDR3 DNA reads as TGTGCCAGTGGGGGCCGGGGGAACACTGAAGCTTTCTTT. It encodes CASGGRGNTEAFF.

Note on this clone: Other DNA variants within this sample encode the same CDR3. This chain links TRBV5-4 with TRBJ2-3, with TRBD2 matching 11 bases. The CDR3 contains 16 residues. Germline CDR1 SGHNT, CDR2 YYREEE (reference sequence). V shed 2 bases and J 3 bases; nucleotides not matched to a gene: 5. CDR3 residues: CASSFRGTSGTDTQYF. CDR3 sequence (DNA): TGTGCCAGCAGCTTCCGTGGGACTAGCGGAACAGATACGCAGTATTTT.

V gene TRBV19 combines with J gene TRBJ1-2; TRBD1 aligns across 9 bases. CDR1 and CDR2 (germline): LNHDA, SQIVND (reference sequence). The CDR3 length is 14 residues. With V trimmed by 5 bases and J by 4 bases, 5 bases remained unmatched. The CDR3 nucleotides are TGTGCCAGTAGTGCACAGGGGGCTTTCTATGGCTACACCTTC. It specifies CASSAQGAFYGYTF.